The next 2 T cell receptor beta chains were all read from a single sample in a study of blood T cell repertoires in COVID-19. TCRdb keeps only in-frame clones here, not all; method: immunoSEQ multiplex PCR. This sample yields more than 150,000 clones, of which 65% to 90% are seen a single time; about 8.2% belongs to the top ten. The sample comprised peripheral blood. Receptors originate from a man between 60 and 70 years old with acute or convalescent COVID-19.

For the CDR3, the DNA is TGTGCCAGCAGCTTACTAGGACAGGACAACTCACCCCTCCACTTT. This gives the protein CASSLLGQDNSPLHF. The rearrangement links TRBV7-3 to TRBJ1-6; 7 bases align to TRBD1. The CDR3 contains 15 residues. Germline-derived CDR1 and CDR2 are SGHTA and FQGTGA. The junction had 8 bases not matched to a gene; V was cut back by 2 bases and J by 10 bases.

This sequence joins TRBV28 and TRBJ1-2; 8 bases map to TRBD1. This CDR3 spans 15 amino acids. With 8 bases clipped from V and 0 bases from J, the junction kept 8 bases outside the gene matches. Germline loops: CDR1 MDHEN, CDR2 SYDVKM. CDR3 residues: CASRLQGAANYGYTF. The DNA for the CDR3 is TGTGCCAGCCGCCTTCAGGGGGCGGCTAACTATGGCTACACCTTC.